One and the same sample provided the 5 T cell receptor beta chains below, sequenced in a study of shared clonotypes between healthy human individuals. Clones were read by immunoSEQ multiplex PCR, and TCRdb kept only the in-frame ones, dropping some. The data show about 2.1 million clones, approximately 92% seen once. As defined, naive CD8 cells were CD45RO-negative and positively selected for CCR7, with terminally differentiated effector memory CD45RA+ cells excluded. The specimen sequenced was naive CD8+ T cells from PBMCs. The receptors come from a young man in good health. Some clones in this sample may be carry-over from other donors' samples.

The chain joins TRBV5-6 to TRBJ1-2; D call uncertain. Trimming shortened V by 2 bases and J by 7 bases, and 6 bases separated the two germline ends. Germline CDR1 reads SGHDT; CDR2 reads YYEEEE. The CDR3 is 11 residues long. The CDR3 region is CASSLGPGYTF. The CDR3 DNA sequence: TGTGCCAGCAGCTTAGGGCCTGGCTACACCTTC.

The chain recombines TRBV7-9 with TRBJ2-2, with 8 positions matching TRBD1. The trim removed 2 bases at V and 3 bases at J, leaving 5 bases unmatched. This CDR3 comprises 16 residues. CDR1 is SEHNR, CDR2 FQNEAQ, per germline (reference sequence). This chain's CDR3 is CASSLIDRGDTGELFF. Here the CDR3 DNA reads TGTGCCAGCAGCTTAATCGACAGGGGCGACACCGGGGAGCTGTTTTTT.

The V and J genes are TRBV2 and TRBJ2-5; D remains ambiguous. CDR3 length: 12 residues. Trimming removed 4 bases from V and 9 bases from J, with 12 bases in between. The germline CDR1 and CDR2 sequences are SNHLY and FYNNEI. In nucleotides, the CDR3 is TGTGCCAGCAGTGTGGTTCTGGTGGCCCAGTACTTC. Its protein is CASSVVLVAQYF.

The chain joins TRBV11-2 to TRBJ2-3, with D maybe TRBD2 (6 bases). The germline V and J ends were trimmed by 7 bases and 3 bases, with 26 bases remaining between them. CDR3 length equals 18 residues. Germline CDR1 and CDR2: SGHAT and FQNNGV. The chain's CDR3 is CASIRGGGWLVGTDTQYF. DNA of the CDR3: TGTGCCAGCATCCGGGGAGGCGGGTGGTTGGTGGGGACAGATACGCAGTATTTT.

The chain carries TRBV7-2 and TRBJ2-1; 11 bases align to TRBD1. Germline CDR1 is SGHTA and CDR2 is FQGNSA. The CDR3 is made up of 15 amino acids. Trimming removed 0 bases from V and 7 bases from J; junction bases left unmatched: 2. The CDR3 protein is CASSLAGTGGNEQFF. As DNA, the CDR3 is TGTGCCAGCAGCTTAGCCGGGACAGGGGGGAATGAGCAGTTCTTC.